The subject of this entry is one TCR beta chain. Its antigen is unidentified. PCR primers comprised 60 Vbeta and 13 Jbeta primers. Repertoires were generated with immunoSEQ multiplex PCR, while TCRdb's copy carries only in-frame clones and drops some. Among some 60,000 clones, about 84% were seen once, and the ten largest hold approximately 6%. This record belongs to a study of cytomegalovirus exposure and HLA in healthy donors. The study, taken as a whole, reports: Several V segments, TRBV6-2 and TRBV6-3 among them, could not be told apart and were dropped. It is likely that the observed cluster of highly shared sequence variants was a sequencing artifact.

The V end was cut by 2 bases, the J end by 5 bases, with 8 bases between. CDR1 is MNHNY and CDR2 is SVGAGI in the germline V gene (reference sequence). The CDR3 contains 13 residues. The clonotype originates from a male donor in good health and CMV-seronegative. The rearrangement links TRBV6-6 to TRBJ2-3; the D is unclear. Sequences were obtained from PBMCs. The CDR3 here is CASSYTVGDTQYF. CDR3 nucleotide sequence: TGTGCCAGCAGTTACACCGTCGGAGATACGCAGTATTTT.